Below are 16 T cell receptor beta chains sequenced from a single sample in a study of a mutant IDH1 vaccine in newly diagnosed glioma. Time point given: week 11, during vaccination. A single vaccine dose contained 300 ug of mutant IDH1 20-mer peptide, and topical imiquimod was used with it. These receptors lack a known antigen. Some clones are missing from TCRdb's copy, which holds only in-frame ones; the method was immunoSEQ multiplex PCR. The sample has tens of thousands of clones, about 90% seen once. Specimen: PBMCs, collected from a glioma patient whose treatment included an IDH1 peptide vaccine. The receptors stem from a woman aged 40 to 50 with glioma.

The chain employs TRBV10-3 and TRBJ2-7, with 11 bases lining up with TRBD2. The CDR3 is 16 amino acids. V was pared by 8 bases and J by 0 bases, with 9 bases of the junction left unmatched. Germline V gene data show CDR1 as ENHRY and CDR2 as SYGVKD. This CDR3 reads CAIGVRLAGFSYEQYF. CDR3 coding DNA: TGTGCCATCGGGGTCCGACTAGCGGGATTCTCCTACGAGCAGTACTTC.

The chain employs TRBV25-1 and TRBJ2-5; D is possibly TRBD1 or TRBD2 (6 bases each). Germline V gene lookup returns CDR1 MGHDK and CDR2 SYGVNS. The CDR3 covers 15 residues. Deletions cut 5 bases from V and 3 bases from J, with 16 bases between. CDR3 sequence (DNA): TGTGCCAGCAGTCCCTGGTGGAGGGGGGAAGAGACCCAGTACTTC. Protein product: CASSPWWRGEETQYF.

The CDR3 region is CSVEDLGQGNYGYTF. In nucleotides, the CDR3 is TGCAGCGTTGAAGATCTTGGGCAGGGCAACTATGGCTACACCTTC. This sequence joins TRBV29-1 and TRBJ1-2; maybe TRBD1 (5 bases). CDR3 length: 15 amino acids. The V gene lost 0 bases and the J gene lost 2 bases, with 13 bases spanning the gap. CDR1 is SQVTM, CDR2 ANQGSEA, per germline.

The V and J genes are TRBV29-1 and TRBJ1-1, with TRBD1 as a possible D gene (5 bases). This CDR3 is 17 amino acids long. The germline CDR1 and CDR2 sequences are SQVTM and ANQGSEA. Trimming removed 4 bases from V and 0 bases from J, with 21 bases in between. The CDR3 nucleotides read TGCAGCGTTGTTTTTGTTTTCCGGGGCGGTATGAACACTGAAGCTTTCTTT. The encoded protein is CSVVFVFRGGMNTEAFF.

The CDR3 is CASGVPQETQYF. As DNA, the CDR3 is TGTGCCTCTGGAGTACCCCAAGAGACCCAGTACTTC. The chain uses TRBV30 and TRBJ2-5; no definite D call. This CDR3 is 12 amino acids long. Germline loops: CDR1 GTSNPN, CDR2 SVGIG (reference sequence). V lost 7 bases and J lost 1, with 10 bases in between.

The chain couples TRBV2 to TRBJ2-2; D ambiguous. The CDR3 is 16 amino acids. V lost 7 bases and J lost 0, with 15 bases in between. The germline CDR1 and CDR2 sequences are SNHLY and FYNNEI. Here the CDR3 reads CASKEFRASNTGELFF. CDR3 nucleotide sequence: TGTGCCAGCAAGGAATTTAGGGCCTCGAACACCGGGGAGCTGTTTTTT.

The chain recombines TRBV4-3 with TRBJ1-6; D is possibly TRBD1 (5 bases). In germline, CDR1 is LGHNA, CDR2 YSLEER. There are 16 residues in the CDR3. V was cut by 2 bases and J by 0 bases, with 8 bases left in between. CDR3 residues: CASSQRQFSYNSPLHF. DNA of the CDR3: TGCGCCAGCAGCCAACGACAGTTCTCCTATAATTCACCCCTCCACTTT.

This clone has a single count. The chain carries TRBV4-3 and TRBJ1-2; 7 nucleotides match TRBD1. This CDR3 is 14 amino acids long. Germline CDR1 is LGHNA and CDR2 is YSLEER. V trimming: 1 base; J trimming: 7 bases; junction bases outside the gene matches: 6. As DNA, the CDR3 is TGCGCCAGCAGCCAAGGACAGGGAGTAACTGGCTACACCTTC. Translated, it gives CASSQGQGVTGYTF.

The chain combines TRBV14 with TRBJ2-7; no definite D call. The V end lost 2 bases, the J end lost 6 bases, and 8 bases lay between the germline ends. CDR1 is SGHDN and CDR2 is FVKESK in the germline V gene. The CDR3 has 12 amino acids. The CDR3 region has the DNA TGTGCCAGCAGCCAAAGCTGGGGCGAGCAGTACTTC. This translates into CASSQSWGEQYF. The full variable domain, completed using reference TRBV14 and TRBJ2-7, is EAGVTQFPSHSVIEKGQTVTLRCDPISGHDNLYWYRRVMGKEIKFLLHFVKESKQDESGMPNNRFLAERTGGTYSTLKVQPAELEDSGVYFCASSQSWGEQYFGPGTRLTVT.

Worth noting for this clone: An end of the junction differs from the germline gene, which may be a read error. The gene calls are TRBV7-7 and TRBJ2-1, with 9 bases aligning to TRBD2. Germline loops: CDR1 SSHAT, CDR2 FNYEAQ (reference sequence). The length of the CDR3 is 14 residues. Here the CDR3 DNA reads TGTGCTAGCAGCTTAGCGGGAGCCAACAATGAGCAGTTCTTC. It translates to CASSLAGANNEQFF.

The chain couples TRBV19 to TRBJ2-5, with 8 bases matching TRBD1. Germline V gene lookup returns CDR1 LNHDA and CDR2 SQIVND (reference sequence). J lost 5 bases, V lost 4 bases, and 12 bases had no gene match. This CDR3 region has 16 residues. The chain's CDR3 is CASSTTRTGFMETQYF. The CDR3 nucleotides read TGTGCCAGTAGTACCACCCGGACAGGGTTTATGGAGACCCAGTACTTC.

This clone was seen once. The CDR3 is CASSETGGAYYGYTF. The CDR3 region has the DNA TGCGCCAGCAGTGAGACCGGGGGGGCCTACTATGGCTACACCTTC. The rearrangement uses TRBV10-2 and TRBJ1-2; D perhaps matches TRBD1 (6 bases). With 2 bases removed from V and 3 bases from J, the gap between germline ends came to 13 bases. The CDR3 loop spans 15 amino acids. Per germline, CDR1 WSHSY and CDR2 SAAADI.

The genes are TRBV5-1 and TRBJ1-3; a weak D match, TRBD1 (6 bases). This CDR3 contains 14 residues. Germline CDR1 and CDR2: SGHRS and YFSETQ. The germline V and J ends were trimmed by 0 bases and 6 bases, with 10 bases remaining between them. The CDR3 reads CASSLGRGANTIYF. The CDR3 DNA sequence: TGCGCCAGCAGCTTGGGCAGGGGCGCAAACACCATATATTTT.

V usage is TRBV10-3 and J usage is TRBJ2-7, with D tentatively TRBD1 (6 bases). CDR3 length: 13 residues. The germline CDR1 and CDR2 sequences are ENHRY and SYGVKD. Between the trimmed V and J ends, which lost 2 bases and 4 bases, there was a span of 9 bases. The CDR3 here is CAISEGGGYEQYF. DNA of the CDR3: TGTGCCATCAGTGAGGGGGGCGGATACGAGCAGTACTTC.

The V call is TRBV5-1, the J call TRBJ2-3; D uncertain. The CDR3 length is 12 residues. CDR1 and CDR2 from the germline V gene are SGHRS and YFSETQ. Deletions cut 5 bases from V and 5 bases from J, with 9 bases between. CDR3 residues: CASSPNEDTQYF. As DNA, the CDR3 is TGCGCCAGCAGTCCAAACGAAGATACGCAGTATTTT.

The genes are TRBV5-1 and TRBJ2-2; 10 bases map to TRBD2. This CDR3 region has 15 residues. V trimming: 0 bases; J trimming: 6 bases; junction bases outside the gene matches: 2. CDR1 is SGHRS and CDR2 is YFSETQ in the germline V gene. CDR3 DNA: TGCGCCAGCAGCTTGGCTAGCGGGAGCCCCGGGGAGCTGTTTTTT. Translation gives CASSLASGSPGELFF.